This TCR beta chain is drawn from a study of cytomegalovirus exposure and HLA in healthy donors. General observations from the study: The later analysis indicated that the majority of CMV-associated TCR beta chains appeared HLA-restricted. The majority of TCR sequences were rare, yet some public TCRs appeared in many donors.

PCR was performed using 60 Vbeta and 13 Jbeta primers. Authors' methods: In a later analysis, some 80 million unique TCR beta chains included roughly 11 million shared by two or more donors. Only in-frame clones appear in the TCRdb table, and some are missing; sequencing was by immunoSEQ multiplex PCR. For V, J and clone size, that table is used; D and trimming come from the DNA. In total, the table holds 65,000 to 95,000 clones. The CDR3 length is 12 residues. Germline V CDR1 and CDR2: GTSNPN, SVGIG (reference sequence). V dropped 8 bases and J dropped 2; count of bases not matched to a gene: 3. On this clone: Its matching antigen is unknown.

Sequencing was performed on PBMCs. The receptor comes from a woman aged 60 to 75 in good health and CMV-seronegative. This rearrangement joins TRBV30 to TRBJ2-1; 7 bases align to TRBD1. The CDR3 region is CAVGGAYNEQFF. The CDR3 nucleotides are TGTGCCGTAGGGGGCGCCTACAATGAGCAGTTCTTC.